The present TCR beta chain was sequenced within a study of blood T cells in healthy people across ages. Background on the study: Every two T cells gave about one barcoded beta molecule via template switching.

Next came a second PCR, run for about 6 to 12 cycles, which used a sample-barcoded 5' primer along with a J-beta primer mix. Every sample returned 2.5 million or more CDR3-containing paired-end reads. TCRdb analysed the 5' RACE reads with MiXCR anew, one entry per CDR3 protein. The sample shows 950,000 to 1,200,000 distinct CDR3 sequences, approximately 38% of them seen only once. Peripheral blood, roughly 9.3 milliliters per donor, was collected. The CDR3 spans 12 residues. Germline V gives CDR1 MDHEN, CDR2 SYDVKM. The V end lost 6 bases, the J end lost 6 bases, and 9 bases lay between the germline ends.

Sequencing was carried out using blood. This rearrangement joins TRBV28 to TRBJ1-5; D not resolved. This TCR came from a young man in good health. In nucleotides, the CDR3 is TGTGCCAGCAGCCGAGGTTTTCAGCCCCAGCATTTT. This sequence encodes CASSRGFQPQHF.